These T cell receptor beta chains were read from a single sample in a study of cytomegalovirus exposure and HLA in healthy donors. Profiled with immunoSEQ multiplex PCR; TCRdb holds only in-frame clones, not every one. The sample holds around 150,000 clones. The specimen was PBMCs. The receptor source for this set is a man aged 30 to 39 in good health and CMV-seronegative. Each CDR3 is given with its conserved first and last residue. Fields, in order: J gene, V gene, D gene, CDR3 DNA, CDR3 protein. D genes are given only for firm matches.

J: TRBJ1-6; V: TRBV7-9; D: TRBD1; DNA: TGTGCCAGCAGCTCGACAGGGGATTCACCCCTCCACTTT; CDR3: CASSSTGDSPLHF
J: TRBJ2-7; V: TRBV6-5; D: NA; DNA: TGTGCCAGCAGTTACGGGCTTGGCGGGGCATCCTACGAGCAGTACTTC; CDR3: CASSYGLGGASYEQYF
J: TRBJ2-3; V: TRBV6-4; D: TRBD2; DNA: TGTGCCAGCAGCCCTAGCGGCGGCACAGATACGCAGTATTTT; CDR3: CASSPSGGTDTQYF
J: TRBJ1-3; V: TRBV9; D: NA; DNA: TGTGCCAGCAGCGACAGCGGAAACACCATATATTTT; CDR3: CASSDSGNTIYF
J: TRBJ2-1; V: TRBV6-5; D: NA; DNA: TGTGCCAGCAGTTTACTGCGGGACAGCTACAATGAGCAGTTCTTC; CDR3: CASSLLRDSYNEQFF
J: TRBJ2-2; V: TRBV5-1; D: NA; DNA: TGCGCCAGCAGGATCGATAACTACGGGGAGCTGTTTTTT; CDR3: CASRIDNYGELFF
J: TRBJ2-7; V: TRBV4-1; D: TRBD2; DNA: TGCGCCAGCACCTCGACTAGCGGGGGCCTCTACGAGCAGTACTTC; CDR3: CASTSTSGGLYEQYF
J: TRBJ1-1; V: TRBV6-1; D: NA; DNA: TGTGCCAGCAGTAACCGCGGAGAAGCTTTCTTT; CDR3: CASSNRGEAFF
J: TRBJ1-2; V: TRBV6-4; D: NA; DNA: TGTGCCAGCAGTGACTCGAGACAGGCTTACTATGGCTACACCTTC; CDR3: CASSDSRQAYYGYTF
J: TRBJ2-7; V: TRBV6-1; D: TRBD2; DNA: TGTGCCAGCAGTGAAGAGGCTAGCGGGAGCTACGAGCAGTACTTC; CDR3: CASSEEASGSYEQYF
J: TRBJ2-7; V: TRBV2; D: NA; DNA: TGTGCCAGCAGCTACGGTTCCGACGAGCAGTACTTC; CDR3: CASSYGSDEQYF
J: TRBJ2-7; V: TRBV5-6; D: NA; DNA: TGTGCCAGCAGCCCGCAAAGGACAGCCTACGAGCAGTACTTC; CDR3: CASSPQRTAYEQYF
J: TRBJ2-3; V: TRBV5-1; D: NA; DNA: TGCGCCAGCATGGGACAACCGCCAGATACGCAGTATTTT; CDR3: CASMGQPPDTQYF
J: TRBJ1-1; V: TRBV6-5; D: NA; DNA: TGTGCCAGCAAAGAAGTGAGGAACACTGAAGCTTTCTTT; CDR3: CASKEVRNTEAFF
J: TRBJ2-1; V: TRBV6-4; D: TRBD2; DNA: TGTGCCAGCAGTGCACTAGCGGGGTCCTACAATGAGCAGTTCTTC; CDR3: CASSALAGSYNEQFF
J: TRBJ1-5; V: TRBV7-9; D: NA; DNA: TGTGCCAGCAGCTTCGGGTGGGGCAATCAGCCCCAGCATTTT; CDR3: CASSFGWGNQPQHF
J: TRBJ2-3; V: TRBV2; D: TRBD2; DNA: TGTGCCAGCAGTGAAATGGGCAGGGAGGCAGCGGGAACGCAGTATTTT; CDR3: CASSEMGREAAGTQYF
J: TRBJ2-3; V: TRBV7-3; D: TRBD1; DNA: TGTGCCAGCAGCTCGACAGGGACCTACACAGATACGCAGTATTTT; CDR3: CASSSTGTYTDTQYF
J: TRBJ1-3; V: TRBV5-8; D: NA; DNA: TGTGCCAGCAGCTTGGGCGACTCTGGAAACACCATATATTTT; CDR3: CASSLGDSGNTIYF
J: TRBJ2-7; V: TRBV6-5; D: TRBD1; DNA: TGTGCCAGCAGTTATATGCAGGGGGACAACGAGCAGTACTTC; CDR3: CASSYMQGDNEQYF
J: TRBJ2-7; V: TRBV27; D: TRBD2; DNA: TGTGCCAGCAGTTTATCAGCTAGCGGGAGGGTTAACGAGCAGTACTTC; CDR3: CASSLSASGRVNEQYF
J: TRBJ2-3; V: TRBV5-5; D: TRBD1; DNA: TGTGCCAGCAGCGGCTATTCTTGGGACAGGGGGTCCACAGATACGCAGTATTTT; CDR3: CASSGYSWDRGSTDTQYF